The 26 T cell receptor beta chains below were found in one sample sequenced in a study of control samples from healthy donors and cancer patients. Generated by immunoSEQ multiplex PCR, the TCRdb table keeps only in-frame clones and is missing some. The table has roughly 170,000 clones, 91% seen once. Source material: blood. Receptor source: a woman in her thirties or forties in good health.

This clone has a single count. The chain combines TRBV6-5 with TRBJ2-5, with unresolved D. Trimming shortened V by 0 bases and J by 2 bases, and 10 bases separated the two germline ends. The CDR3 sequence is 15 residues long. CDR1 is MNHEY, CDR2 SVGAGI, per germline. The CDR3: CASSYSGTAQETQYF. DNA for the CDR3: TGTGCCAGCAGTTACTCGGGCACAGCTCAAGAGACCCAGTACTTC.

The chain is built from TRBV10-2 and TRBJ1-5, with a possible D match to TRBD1 (6 bases). Germline CDR1 is WSHSY and CDR2 is SAAADI. CDR3 length: 13 residues. Trimming left V 8 bases short and J 0 bases short, with 8 bases between. The chain's CDR3 is CASRTASNQPQHF. CDR3 coding DNA: TGCGCCAGCCGGACAGCTAGCAATCAGCCCCAGCATTTT.

For this clone: A junction end diverges from the germline sequence, so it may reflect a read error. The J gene is TRBJ1-5, the V gene TRBV10-3, with 7 bases matching TRBD1. Germline values: CDR1 ENHRY, CDR2 SYGVKD. The CDR3 totals 16 residues. CDR3 loop: CAISERDSDSNRPQHF. The CDR3 DNA reads as TGTGCCATCAGTGAAAGGGACAGTGATAGCAATCGGCCCCAGCATTTT.

This rearrangement joins TRBV4-1 to TRBJ1-2; 7 bases are a match to TRBD1. J gave up 8 bases and V 1 base, and 4 bases lay outside the gene matches. This CDR3 has 13 amino acids. Germline V gene lookup returns CDR1 MGHRA and CDR2 YSYEKL. CDR3 DNA: TGCGCCAGCAGCCAAGTAGGGGGCCACGGCTACACCTTC. Its protein product is CASSQVGGHGYTF.

The chain joins TRBV10-2 to TRBJ2-3; 8 bases are a match to TRBD2. V lost 1 base and J lost 5; bases outside the gene matches: 5. Germline V gives CDR1 WSHSY, CDR2 SAAADI. The CDR3 has 15 amino acids. In DNA, the CDR3 is TGCGCCAGCAGTGAGTTCGGGGGGGGCAAAGATACGCAGTATTTT. Its protein product is CASSEFGGGKDTQYF.

CDR3 region: CASSPYPVGASGAFF. As DNA, the CDR3 is TGTGCCAGCAGCCCCTACCCGGTCGGGGCCTCAGGGGCTTTCTTT. The V call is TRBV7-2, the J call TRBJ1-1; D might be TRBD1 (5 bases). The germline CDR1 and CDR2 sequences are SGHTA and FQGNSA. V gave up 5 bases and J gave up 11 bases, with 24 bases separating them. This CDR3 is built from 15 residues. Full variable domain (missing parts from reference TRBV7-2 and TRBJ1-1): GAGVSQSPSNKVTEKGKDVELRCDPISGHTALYWYRQSLGQGLEFLIYFQGNSAPDKSGLPSDRFSAERTGGSVSTLTIQRTQQEDSAVYLCASSPYPVGASGAFFGQGTRLTVV.

This chain links TRBV5-6 with TRBJ2-5; possibly TRBD1 or TRBD2 for D (7 bases each). The CDR3 totals 14 residues. The germline V and J ends were trimmed by 3 bases and 4 bases, with 13 bases remaining between them. The germline gives CDR1 SGHDT, CDR2 YYEEEE. The CDR3 loop is CASSSTGEGETQYF. In nucleotides, the CDR3 is TGTGCCAGCAGCTCTACAGGGGAGGGAGAGACCCAGTACTTC.

This clone came up once. The rearrangement joins TRBV3-1 (or the pseudogene TRBV3-2) to TRBJ2-1; 8 bases are shared with TRBD1. The CDR3 loop spans 14 amino acids. Trimming removed 6 bases from V and 7 bases from J; junction bases left unmatched: 8. Germline V CDR1 and CDR2: LGHDT, YNNKEL (reference sequence). The CDR3 loop is CASSYRGAGNEQFF. The CDR3 DNA follows: TGTGCCAGCAGTTACAGGGGGGCCGGTAATGAGCAGTTCTTC.

In its sample, this clone was seen once. The gene calls are TRBV5-4 and TRBJ1-6, with a weak D call TRBD1 (6 bases). The length of the CDR3 is 15 residues. Germline V gene lookup returns CDR1 SGHNT and CDR2 YYREEE (reference sequence). Trimming cost V 4 bases and J 5 bases, with 13 bases left between them. CDR3 loop: CASSPRGGDNSPLHF. CDR3 bases: TGTGCCAGCAGCCCCCGAGGGGGAGATAATTCACCCCTCCACTTT.

This rearrangement joins TRBV13 to TRBJ1-2, with D perhaps TRBD1 (5 bases). Germline CDR1 and CDR2: PRHDT and FYEKMQ (reference sequence). Trimming shortened V by 2 bases and J by 4 bases, and 11 bases separated the two germline ends. The CDR3 runs to 14 residues. CDR3 loop: CASSLSGGAYGYTF. CDR3 nucleotide sequence: TGTGCCAGCAGCTTATCTGGGGGAGCCTATGGCTACACCTTC.

The rearrangement uses TRBV2 and TRBJ1-3; D unresolved. V lost 4 bases, J lost 0 bases, and 7 bases lay in between. CDR3 size: 14 residues. The germline CDR1 and CDR2 sequences are SNHLY and FYNNEI. The CDR3 region has the DNA TGTGCCAGCAGTGTTGGACGCTCTGGAAACACCATATATTTT. Its translation is CASSVGRSGNTIYF.

In the case of this clone: Other DNA sequences in the same sample also yield this CDR3. Written as DNA, the CDR3 is TGTGCCAGCAGTCCGTCCACAGTCCCCTCTGGAAACACCATATATTTT. It codes for CASSPSTVPSGNTIYF. This chain joins TRBV27 and TRBJ1-3; no definite D call. Germline V CDR1 and CDR2: MNHEY, SMNVEV (reference sequence). This CDR3 is 16 amino acids long. V was trimmed by 5 bases and J by 0 bases, leaving 14 bases between them.

V and J are TRBV14 and TRBJ1-1; no reliable D call. This CDR3 is 12 amino acids long. V lost 5 bases, J lost 2 bases, and 6 bases lay in between. Per the germline V gene, CDR1 is SGHDN and CDR2 is FVKESK. CDR3 DNA: TGTGCCAGCAGCTACACAAACACTGAAGCTTTCTTT. This sequence encodes CASSYTNTEAFF.

The chain recombines TRBV4-1 with TRBJ2-7, with a possible D match to TRBD2 (7 bases). The germline V and J ends were trimmed by 1 base and 2 bases, with 12 bases remaining between them. The CDR3 has 15 residues. Per germline, CDR1 MGHRA and CDR2 YSYEKL. CDR3 amino acids: CASSQVMRGPYEQYF. CDR3 nucleotide sequence: TGCGCCAGCAGCCAAGTAATGCGGGGGCCCTACGAGCAGTACTTC.

The count of this clone is one. The chain recombines TRBV5-4 with TRBJ1-1; D unclear. Trimming shortened V by 2 bases and J by 3 bases, and 8 bases separated the two germline ends. CDR3 length: 13 amino acids. Germline V lookup: CDR1 SGHNT, CDR2 YYREEE (reference sequence). The CDR3 protein is CASSLGGDTEAFF. In nucleotides, the CDR3 is TGTGCCAGCAGCTTAGGTGGGGACACTGAAGCTTTCTTT.

The chain employs TRBV9 and TRBJ2-1; D is unclear. The CDR3 consists of 13 residues. V dropped 0 bases and J dropped 7 bases, with 8 bases sitting between them. Germline CDR1 SGDLS, CDR2 YYNGEE. CDR3 sequence reads: CASSVGRGNEQFF. The CDR3 DNA reads TGTGCCAGCAGCGTAGGGCGAGGTAATGAGCAGTTCTTC.

V is TRBV13 and J is TRBJ2-5; D assignment may be TRBD1 or TRBD2 (5 bases each). In germline, CDR1 is PRHDT, CDR2 FYEKMQ (reference sequence). The CDR3 loop spans 13 amino acids. Trimming shortened V by 4 bases and J by 5 bases, and 11 bases separated the two germline ends. The CDR3 region has the DNA TGTGCCAGCAGCTCGAGGGGAAGGGAGACCCAGTACTTC. As protein: CASSSRGRETQYF. Filled out from reference TRBV13 and TRBJ2-5, the complete variable domain reads AAGVIQSPRHLIKEKRETATLKCYPIPRHDTVYWYQQGPGQDPQFLISFYEKMQSDKGSIPDRFSAQQFSDYHSELNMSSLELGDSALYFCASSSRGRETQYFGPGTRLLVL.

V is TRBV5-5 and J is TRBJ2-7, with 10 bases identical to TRBD2. Germline CDR1 reads SGHKS; CDR2 reads YYEKEE (reference sequence). This CDR3 has 16 residues. J gave up 2 bases and V 5 bases, and 10 bases lay outside the gene matches. The CDR3 sequence is CASRVGLAGATYEQYF. The CDR3 DNA reads as TGTGCCAGCAGGGTTGGGCTAGCGGGGGCTACCTACGAGCAGTACTTC.

The chain uses TRBV2 and TRBJ1-1; D gene ambiguous. Trimming shortened V by 6 bases and J by 2 bases, and 10 bases separated the two germline ends. Germline V CDR1 and CDR2: SNHLY, FYNNEI. There are 13 residues in the CDR3. Here the CDR3 DNA reads TGTGCCAGCAGGACCGCGATTAACACTGAAGCTTTCTTT. It translates to CASRTAINTEAFF.

The gene calls are TRBV7-2 and TRBJ2-1; TRBD2 agrees at 10 bases. J lost 2 bases, V lost 5 bases, and 3 bases had no gene match. The CDR3 has 15 amino acids. From germline, CDR1 is SGHTA and CDR2 FQGNSA. The CDR3 nucleotides are TGTGCCAGCAGCACGAGCGGGGGGGCCTACAATGAGCAGTTCTTC. Encoded protein: CASSTSGGAYNEQFF.

The CDR3 spells CASSLGGGESDTQYF. CDR3 nucleotide sequence: TGTGCCAGCAGCTTAGGCGGGGGAGAATCAGATACGCAGTATTTT. The V and J genes are TRBV11-2 and TRBJ2-3; 7 bases are shared with TRBD2. CDR3 length: 15 amino acids. The germline V gene has CDR1 SGHAT and CDR2 FQNNGV. The ends lost 1 base at V and 4 bases at J; junction bases unmatched: 5.

The rearrangement links TRBV19 to TRBJ2-7; D possibly corresponds to TRBD2 (6 bases). The CDR3 loop spans 16 amino acids. V lost 3 bases to trimming and J lost 0 bases, with 15 bases between them. Germline lookup yields CDR1 LNHDA and CDR2 SQIVND (reference sequence). CDR3 sequence (DNA): TGTGCCAGTAGTATGTTGGGGACTCTCCCCTCCTACGAGCAGTACTTC. Translated: CASSMLGTLPSYEQYF.

This chain connects TRBV7-3 to TRBJ1-2; D is uncertain. The germline V gene has CDR1 SGHTA and CDR2 FQGTGA. This CDR3 is 11 amino acids long. The germline V and J ends were trimmed by 4 bases and 8 bases, with 8 bases remaining between them. CDR3 in DNA: TGTGCCAGCAGCTCCACGTGGGGCTACACCTTC. Residues: CASSSTWGYTF.

V is TRBV7-8 and J is TRBJ1-3; no clear D gene. V lost 6 bases and J lost 4, with 10 bases in between. CDR1 is SGHVS and CDR2 is FQNEAQ in the germline V gene. The CDR3 has 13 residues. The CDR3 loop is CASRPGLGNTIYF. CDR3 nucleotides: TGTGCCAGCAGACCAGGTTTAGGAAACACCATATATTTT.

This chain connects TRBV7-9 to TRBJ1-4, with 7 bases identical to TRBD1. Looked up from germline, CDR1 is SEHNR and CDR2 is FQNEAQ (reference sequence). The CDR3 has 15 residues. V was pared by 5 bases and J by 2 bases, with 5 bases of the junction left unmatched. CDR3 loop: CASSADRATNEKLFF. In nucleotides, the CDR3 is TGTGCCAGCAGCGCCGACAGGGCGACTAATGAAAAACTGTTTTTT.

The chain links TRBV3-1 (or the pseudogene TRBV3-2) to TRBJ2-3; D is unclear. From germline, CDR1 is LGHDT and CDR2 YNNKEL (reference sequence). V lost 4 bases, J lost 4 bases, and 6 bases lay in between. The CDR3 contains 12 residues. The CDR3 loop is CASSPPSDTQYF. The CDR3 region has the DNA TGTGCCAGCAGCCCCCCGTCAGATACGCAGTATTTT.